The T cell receptor beta chain described here comes from a study of early T cells in non-severe SARS-CoV-2 infection. The CDR3 runs to 15 residues. Germline assignment: CDR1 SGHNT and CDR2 YYREEE (reference sequence). The V segment lost 0 bases and the J segment 8 bases; nucleotides outside the gene matches: 10. Attached unique molecular identifiers marked individual cDNA molecules. TCRdb reprocessed the 5' RACE reads with MiXCR, giving one entry per CDR3 protein. The sample lists 70,000 or so distinct CDR3 sequences, roughly 13% occurring once. This TCR derives from an adult who was a healthcare worker with PCR-confirmed SARS-CoV-2 infection or an uninfected control (not recorded which). The J gene is TRBJ1-1, the V gene TRBV5-4; 7 bases are shared with TRBD1. Sequenced material: whole blood. The CDR3 DNA follows: TGTGCCAGCAGCTTGGTAGGAAAGACAGGGTCCGAAGCTTTCTTT. Protein product: CASSLVGKTGSEAFF. Full variable domain (missing parts from reference TRBV5-4 and TRBJ1-1): ETGVTQSPTHLIKTRGQQVTLRCSSQSGHNTVSWYQQALGQGPQFIFQYYREEENGRGNFPPRFSGLQFPNYSSELNVNALELDDSALYLCASSLVGKTGSEAFFGQGTRLTVV.